Each of the 23 T cell receptor beta chains below was sequenced from the same sample in a study of molecular identifiers for immune sequencing clone quantification. TCRdb reprocessed the PCR reads via MiXCR and lists one record per CDR3 protein. The table records about 510,000 distinct CDR3 sequences, less than 30% of them present only once. The sequenced sample was naive CD8+ T cells from blood, with Jurkat cell RNA spiked in. Documented subset: FACS-sorted CD8+CD4-CCR7+CD45RA+ naive T cells. Source of these receptors: a human donor in good health. Some libraries in this study had Jurkat cell RNA spiked in.

Only a few counts were recorded for this clonotype. A much larger clone sits a single nucleotide away, making a read error possible. The chain recombines TRBV4-3 with TRBJ2-7; no clear D gene. Deletions cut 0 bases from V and 0 bases from J, with 9 bases between. Germline loops: CDR1 LGHNA, CDR2 YSLEER. CDR3 length: 15 residues. The CDR3 nucleotides are TGCGCCAGCAGCCAAGAGGAAGGCAACTCCTACGAGCAGTACTTC. Residues: CASSQEEGNSYEQYF.

Details on this clonotype: At one boundary the junction diverges from the germline segment, which might be a read error. The rearrangement links TRBV2 to TRBJ2-7; no definite D call. Per germline, CDR1 SNHLY and CDR2 FYNNEI. This CDR3 is built from 15 residues. This CDR3 reads CASREFGVSTYEQYF. In DNA form, the CDR3 reads TGTGCCAGCAGAGAGTTTGGTGTGAGTACCTACGAACAGTACTTC. The variable domain in full, with the rest retrieved from reference TRBV2 and TRBJ2-7, is EPEVTQTPSHQVTQMGQEVILRCVPISNHLYFYWYRQILGQKVEFLVSFYNNEISEKSEIFDDQFSVERPDGSNFTLKIRSTKLEDSAMYFCASREFGVSTYEQYFGPGTRLTVT.

On this clonotype itself: A much larger clone lies one base from this, so it may be a read error. This chain connects TRBV29-1 to TRBJ2-7; possible D gene TRBD2, 5 bases. Germline V gives CDR1 SQVTM, CDR2 ANQGSEA. This CDR3 is 14 amino acids long. CDR3 nucleotide sequence: TGCAGCGTTGCGTCCGGACTCAGCTCCCACGAGCAGTACTTC. Encoded protein: CSVASGLSSHEQYF.

The sample holds a few counts of this clonotype. The chain employs TRBV10-3 and TRBJ1-5; D ambiguous. The CDR3 sequence is 14 residues long. The V and J ends lost 2 bases and 0 bases respectively, with 5 bases between them. The germline V gene has CDR1 ENHRY and CDR2 SYGVKD. CDR3 protein: CAISEGDSNQPQHF. CDR3 bases: TGTGCCATCAGTGAGGGAGATAGCAATCAGCCCCAGCATTTT.

The J gene is TRBJ1-1, the V gene TRBV13; TRBD1 aligns across 8 bases. Germline CDR1 PRHDT, CDR2 FYEKMQ (reference sequence). With V trimmed by 3 bases and J by 4 bases, 13 bases remained unmatched. This CDR3 has 17 amino acids. CDR3 coding DNA: TGTGCCAGCAGCTTTGATACACAGGGGGTGGATGGCACTGAAGCTTTCTTT. Amino acid sequence: CASSFDTQGVDGTEAFF.

This clonotype came up a few times. The chain links TRBV7-9 to TRBJ2-4; no reliable D call. Germline lookup yields CDR1 SEHNR and CDR2 FQNEAQ (reference sequence). The V end lost 5 bases, the J end lost 2 bases, and 10 bases lay between the germline ends. The CDR3 spans 14 residues. In DNA form, the CDR3 reads TGTGCCAGCAGCCCGATCTTTTCCAAAAACATTCAGTACTTC. The encoded protein is CASSPIFSKNIQYF.

This clonotype was seen more than once but under ten times. The chain couples TRBV12-3 or TRBV12-4 to TRBJ1-1; tentative D call: TRBD1 (5 bases). This CDR3 has 15 residues. The V end was cut by 5 bases, the J end by 5 bases, with 18 bases between. The CDR3 region is CASSLGDLGVTEAFF. The CDR3 DNA sequence: TGTGCCAGCAGTCTCGGGGATTTAGGGGTAACTGAAGCTTTCTTT.

The rearrangement links TRBV20-1 to TRBJ2-2, with D maybe TRBD2 (6 bases). V was shortened by 0 bases and J by 4 bases, with 18 bases between the two germline ends. This CDR3 has 17 residues. From germline, CDR1 is DFQATT and CDR2 SNEGSKA (reference sequence). The CDR3 loop is CSARELLGRRGTGELFF. CDR3 sequence (DNA): TGCAGTGCTAGAGAATTACTGGGGCGGCGGGGCACCGGGGAGCTGTTTTTT.

V is TRBV6-6 and J is TRBJ2-1; no clear D gene. The germline gives CDR1 MNHNY, CDR2 SVGAGI (reference sequence). The CDR3 contains 16 residues. The V end was cut by 4 bases, the J end by 0 bases, with 13 bases between. The CDR3 nucleotides read TGTGCCAGCAGTTCGCCACCCCGAGTCTCCTACAATGAGCAGTTCTTC. Its translation: CASSSPPRVSYNEQFF.

This chain joins TRBV11-2 and TRBJ2-7, with unresolved D. The CDR3 is made up of 12 amino acids. V lost 1 base to trimming and J lost 7 bases, with 8 bases between them. Germline V CDR1 and CDR2: SGHAT, FQNNGV. The CDR3 reads CASSLAQDEQYF. As DNA, the CDR3 is TGTGCCAGCAGCTTAGCCCAGGATGAGCAGTACTTC. The variable domain in full, with the rest retrieved from reference TRBV11-2 and TRBJ2-7, is EAGVAQSPRYKIIEKRQSVAFWCNPISGHATLYWYQQILGQGPKLLIQFQNNGVVDDSQLPKDRFSAERLKGVDSTLKIQPAKLEDSAVYLCASSLAQDEQYFGPGTRLTVT.

This clonotype was found many times. The gene calls are TRBV5-1 and TRBJ1-1; D possibly corresponds to TRBD1 (6 bases). The CDR3 totals 17 residues. Germline CDR1 reads SGHRS; CDR2 reads YFSETQ. Between the trimmed V and J ends, which lost 2 bases and 4 bases, there was a span of 21 bases. As DNA, the CDR3 is TGCGCCAGCAGCTTTTCACTTCAATCAGGGGTTAGCACTGAAGCTTTCTTT. The encoded protein is CASSFSLQSGVSTEAFF.

In its sample, this clonotype was seen many times. V usage is TRBV12-5 and J usage is TRBJ2-3; 11 nucleotides line up with TRBD2. The J segment lost 7 bases and the V segment lost 6 bases, leaving 9 bases of the junction unmatched. The CDR3 totals 15 residues. Germline V CDR1 and CDR2: LGHNT, FRNRAP. The CDR3 here is CASGTTSGGYNTQYF. As DNA, the CDR3 is TGTGCTAGTGGCACCACTAGCGGGGGCTACAATACGCAGTATTTT.

The chain uses TRBV4-2 and TRBJ2-1, with 11 bases fitting TRBD2. The CDR3 extends over 15 amino acids. The J segment lost 8 bases and the V segment lost 1 base, leaving 4 bases of the junction unmatched. Germline V gene sequence: CDR1 LGHNA, CDR2 YNFKEQ. CDR3 DNA: TGTGCCAGCAGCCAAGTAATAGCGGGGGGGTATGAGCAGTTCTTC. The encoded protein is CASSQVIAGGYEQFF.

This rearrangement joins TRBV5-4 to TRBJ2-6; tentative D call: TRBD1 (6 bases). This CDR3 has 15 amino acids. V lost 5 bases and J 1 base, leaving 10 bases between the germline ends. Germline lookup yields CDR1 SGHNT and CDR2 YYREEE (reference sequence). CDR3 nucleotides: TGTGCCAGCAGGATACAGGGATCTGGGGCCAACGTCCTGACTTTC. It specifies CASRIQGSGANVLTF.

The V gene is TRBV28, the J gene TRBJ1-5; D possibly corresponds to TRBD1 (5 bases). The CDR3 has 17 residues. The germline V gene has CDR1 MDHEN and CDR2 SYDVKM. Trimming left V 6 bases short and J 2 bases short, with 20 bases between. CDR3 nucleotides: TGTGCCAGCAGCCCTTGGGGTCGGGGCGATGGCAATCAGCCCCAGCATTTT. Its translation: CASSPWGRGDGNQPQHF.

This clonotype was recorded only once. Since a much larger clone is just one base distant, this may be a read error. This chain links TRBV7-9 with TRBJ2-5, with 10 bases lining up with TRBD2. Germline V gene sequence: CDR1 SEHNR, CDR2 FQNEAQ (reference sequence). This CDR3 has 16 residues. In nucleotides, the CDR3 is TGTCCCAGCAGCCTCCCGGGTAGCGGGAGGTTTGAGACCCAGTACTTC. It codes for CPSSLPGSGRFETQYF.

This clonotype turned up a few times. The chain joins TRBV4-1 to TRBJ2-3, with D unresolved. V lost 8 bases, J lost 3 bases, and 6 bases lay in between. Germline CDR1 and CDR2: MGHRA and YSYEKL. The CDR3 runs to 11 residues. Written as DNA, the CDR3 is TGCGCCAGCCAAGCAACAGATACGCAGTATTTT. Its protein product is CASQATDTQYF.

The chain carries TRBV18 and TRBJ2-2; D not resolved. Germline CDR1 KGHSH, CDR2 LQKENI. Trimming pared 4 bases from V and 6 bases from J, leaving 9 bases between. The CDR3 consists of 13 residues. The CDR3 reads CASSQDAAGELFF. CDR3 DNA sequence: TGTGCCAGCTCACAGGACGCAGCCGGGGAGCTGTTTTTT.

This clonotype has more than one count but fewer than ten. The V gene is TRBV29-1, the J gene TRBJ2-1, with 8 bases that match TRBD2. CDR1 and CDR2 (germline): SQVTM, ANQGSEA. V gave up 7 bases and J gave up 6 bases; unmatched junction bases: 8. The CDR3 spans 13 residues. The CDR3 here is CSAGLADSNEQFF. In nucleotides, the CDR3 is TGCAGCGCTGGACTAGCTGACAGCAATGAGCAGTTCTTC.

This clonotype came up many times. The CDR3 sequence is CSARDGTGDYEQYF. In DNA form, the CDR3 reads TGCAGTGCTAGAGACGGGACAGGCGATTACGAGCAGTACTTC. This chain uses TRBV20-1 with TRBJ2-7; 8 nucleotides agree with TRBD1. The germline gives CDR1 DFQATT, CDR2 SNEGSKA (reference sequence). This CDR3 has 14 residues. The trim removed 0 bases at V and 4 bases at J, leaving 5 bases unmatched.

The V call is TRBV5-1, the J call TRBJ2-4, with TRBD2 matching over 8 bases. CDR3 size: 15 residues. The germline V gene has CDR1 SGHRS and CDR2 YFSETQ. The junction had 11 bases not matched to a gene; V was cut back by 4 bases and J by 8 bases. The CDR3 protein is CASSPGLAATDIQYF. CDR3 nucleotides: TGCGCCAGCAGCCCCGGACTAGCAGCAACTGACATTCAGTACTTC.

About this clonotype itself: A much larger clone differs from this one at a single base, so this may be a read error. The chain employs TRBV28 and TRBJ2-3; D unclear. TRBJ1-5 explains the end of the DNA better; the J call may be wrong. CDR3 length equals 15 residues. Per the germline V gene, CDR1 is MDHEN and CDR2 is SYDVKM. The CDR3 loop reads CASSFRLASTDTQHF. The CDR3 DNA sequence: TGTGCCAGCAGTTTCCGACTAGCGAGCACAGATACGCAGCATTTT.

As to this clonotype: Just one base apart from a much larger clone, this may be a read error. The chain links TRBV7-9 to TRBJ2-7; a weak D match, TRBD1 (7 bases). The germline V gene encodes CDR1 SEHNR and CDR2 FQNEAQ (reference sequence). CDR3 length: 16 residues. V was cut by 6 bases and J by 0 bases, with 18 bases left in between. CDR3 loop: CASRATSRGTSYEQYF. DNA for the CDR3: TGTGCCAGCAGAGCCACTAGCAGGGGGACCTCCTACGAGCAGTACTTC.